The 30 T cell receptor beta chains reported below all come from one sample, sequenced in a study of T cell clonality in common variable immunodeficiency (dated by TCRdb to between 2014 and 2016). What the work shows at the level of the full study, not this receptor alone: CVID TCRbeta sequences reportedly showed fewer deletions and N-nucleotide insertions and lacked highly modified clones with 13 or more V deletions.

Their antigens are not known. Receptor amplification or capture employed the immunoSEQ multiplex PCR assay. The table was pulled from immuneACCESS by TCRdb, which kept in-frame rearrangements only. Such tables lose some clones; where checked, under half of the loss comes from unresolved V genes, and the rest has no known cause. The data for this sample show approximately 28,000 clones, each detected more than once. Around 3% of the sample belongs to the ten largest clones. Sequencing was done on a sample of peripheral blood mononuclear cells. These TCRs come from a human donor with common variable immunodeficiency.

CDR3 sequence: CASSPSSNQPQHF. Incomplete CDR3 DNA: TGTGCCAGCTCACCCAGTAGCAATCAGCCC. This rearrangement joins TRBV18 to TRBJ1-5; D unresolved. Sequencing ends 3 residues short of the CDR3 end; the germline J gene provides the rest. The length of the CDR3 is 13 residues. Trimming removed 3 bases from V and 0 bases from J, with 3 bases in between. Per germline, CDR1 KGHSH and CDR2 LQKENI.

For this clone: Read coverage stops 3 residues before the CDR3 terminus; the germline J gene supplies the remainder. The chain employs TRBV6-1 and TRBJ2-1; 9 nucleotides agree with TRBD1. After removal of 3 bases from V and 6 bases from J, the junction contained 6 bases not matched to a gene. CDR1 and CDR2 from the germline V gene are MNHNS and SASEGT. CDR3 length: 15 residues. CDR3 in amino acids: CASSEGQGVSNEQFF. The CDR3 DNA, read in part, is TGTGCCAGCAGTGAGGGACAGGGAGTTTCCAATGAG.

This clone was found a few times. This could be a read error, since a much larger clone is one nucleotide away. Different DNA sequences within this sample yield the same CDR3. CDR3 bases read: TGTGCCAGTAGTGCTGGAACAGGGACTGAA. It translates to CASSAGTGTE. The CDR3 reads in full as CASSAGTGTEAFF. The V and J genes are TRBV2 and TRBJ1-1, with a possible D match to TRBD1 (6 bases). The CDR3 extends 3 residues past the end of the read, so its final part is completed from the germline J gene. Germline CDR1 is SNHLY and CDR2 is FYNNEI. The CDR3 runs 13 residues.

This clone was seen many times. Sequencing ends 3 residues short of the CDR3 end; the germline J gene provides the rest. The chain carries TRBV19 and TRBJ2-6; D uncertain. This CDR3 comprises 17 residues. The germline V gene has CDR1 LNHDA and CDR2 SQIVND (reference sequence). V was shortened by 0 bases and J by 2 bases, with 11 bases between the two germline ends. The part of the CDR3 DNA that was read is TGTGCCAGTAGTATAGAACTCCGGGTCACTGGGGCCAACGTC. It specifies CASSIELRVTGANV. The entire CDR3 is CASSIELRVTGANVLTF.

About this clone: The read ends 3 residues early relative to the CDR3; the germline J gene fills the gap. V gene TRBV20-1 combines with J gene TRBJ1-2; perhaps TRBD1 as D (6 bases). Trimming cost V 0 bases and J 0 bases, with 14 bases left between them. The CDR3 is 16 amino acids. Germline CDR1 DFQATT, CDR2 SNEGSKA (reference sequence). The CDR3 protein is CSARDGGTTSNYGYTF. The CDR3 bases that were read are TGCAGTGCTAGAGATGGCGGGACAACCTCTAACTATGGC.

This clone has only a few counts. The sequence runs out 3 residues before the end of the CDR3; the remainder is reconstructed from the germline J gene. This chain connects TRBV7-9 to TRBJ1-3; TRBD1 is a possible D gene (5 bases). Per germline, CDR1 SEHNR and CDR2 FQNEAQ (reference sequence). With 6 bases removed from V and 4 bases from J, the gap between germline ends came to 10 bases. The CDR3 is 13 amino acids. Here the CDR3 reads CASREGSGNTIYF. CDR3 DNA, as far as it was read: TGTGCCAGCAGAGAGGGGTCCGGAAACACC.

This clone has just a few counts. Incomplete CDR3 DNA: TGCGCCAGCAGCCTACGACCCACGACAGGGGACGTCGTGGGGTACGAG. Protein product: CASSLRPTTGDVVGYE. The whole CDR3 sequence is CASSLRPTTGDVVGYEQYF. The rearrangement uses TRBV5-1 and TRBJ2-7; 8 nucleotides agree with TRBD1. The CDR3 end falls 3 residues outside the read, so it is completed with the germline J gene. This CDR3 spans 19 amino acids. The J segment lost 4 bases and the V segment lost 4 bases, leaving 22 bases of the junction unmatched. In germline, CDR1 is SGHRS, CDR2 YFSETQ.

This clone has a count of ten or more. The read is 3 residues too short to cover the CDR3 end, so that end is filled in from the germline J gene. The chain links TRBV30 to TRBJ2-3; D unclear. Trimming removed 0 bases at V and 5 bases at J, with 12 bases between. CDR1 is GTSNPN, CDR2 SVGIG, per germline (reference sequence). The CDR3 length is 14 residues. The sequenced CDR3 bases are TGTGCCTGGAGTGTAACTATTCACGGAGATACG. Protein: CAWSVTIHGDT. The full CDR3 protein is CAWSVTIHGDTQYF.

This clone came up many times. The read halts 3 residues ahead of the CDR3 end, with the missing end drawn from the germline J gene. The chain combines TRBV5-1 with TRBJ1-1, with D maybe TRBD1 (5 bases). V dropped 0 bases and J dropped 5 bases, with 14 bases sitting between them. From germline, CDR1 is SGHRS and CDR2 YFSETQ. This CDR3 is built from 15 residues. The CDR3: CASSLEGWGTTEAFF. Partial CDR3 DNA: TGCGCCAGCAGCTTGGAGGGTTGGGGGACTACTGAA. The full variable domain, completed using reference TRBV5-1 and TRBJ1-1, is KAGVTQTPRYLIKTRGQQVTLSCSPISGHRSVSWYQQTPGQGLQFLFEYFSETQRNKGNFPGRFSGRQFSNSRSEMNVSTLELGDSALYLCASSLEGWGTTEAFFGQGTRLTVV.

As regards this clone: The CDR3 end is not reached by the read, which stops 3 residues before it; the germline J gene fills it in. Other DNA sequences from this sample encode an identical CDR3 as well. V usage is TRBV18 and J usage is TRBJ2-7; D call uncertain. The CDR3 sequence is 14 residues long. Germline-derived CDR1 and CDR2 are KGHSH and LQKENI. V gave up 3 bases and J gave up 5 bases, with 14 bases separating them. The chain's CDR3 is CASSPDMVDHEQYF. Incomplete CDR3 DNA: TGTGCCAGCTCACCCGACATGGTTGACCACGAG.

As concerns this clone: The read comes to an end 3 residues before the CDR3 does, leaving the germline J gene to fill in the end. The rearrangement links TRBV19 to TRBJ2-1; 10 nucleotides align to TRBD1. The V and J ends lost 5 bases and 6 bases, in that order; junction bases with no gene match: 7. This CDR3 region has 15 residues. Germline V CDR1 and CDR2: LNHDA, SQIVND (reference sequence). The CDR3 bases that were read are TGTGCCAGTAGTTCGGACAGGGGGGTGGGCAATGAG. It is translated as CASSSDRGVGNE. The whole CDR3 reads CASSSDRGVGNEQFF. Filled out from reference TRBV19 and TRBJ2-1, the complete variable domain reads DGGITQSPKYLFRKEGQNVTLSCEQNLNHDAMYWYRQDPGQGLRLIYYSQIVNDFQKGDIAEGYSVSREKKESFPLTVTSAQKNPTAFYLCASSSDRGVGNEQFFGPGTRLTVL.

In its sample, this clone was seen many times. The observed sequence ends 3 residues before the CDR3 terminus, with the missing tail filled in from the germline J gene. The V and J genes are TRBV18 and TRBJ1-2; TRBD1 matches at 9 bases. Trimming removed 2 bases from V and 4 bases from J; junction bases left unmatched: 5. The CDR3 contains 15 residues. Germline values: CDR1 KGHSH, CDR2 LQKENI. The CDR3 DNA, read in part, is TGTGCCAGCTCACCATCCGGGACAGGGATCTATGGC. It translates to CASSPSGTGIYG. The full CDR3 reads CASSPSGTGIYGYTF.

There are many counts of this clone. The read ends 3 residues before the CDR3 terminus; that terminus is restored from the germline J gene. The chain carries TRBV5-1 and TRBJ2-5; 9 nucleotides agree with TRBD2. V dropped 0 bases and J dropped 2; count of bases not matched to a gene: 2. CDR1 and CDR2 from the germline V gene are SGHRS and YFSETQ. The CDR3 is 15 amino acids. CDR3: CASSLATSGQETQYF. Partial CDR3 DNA: TGCGCCAGCAGCTTGGCCACTAGCGGGCAAGAGACC.

Many counts were recorded for this clone. The read ends 3 residues early relative to the CDR3; the germline J gene fills the gap. The chain joins TRBV20-1 to TRBJ2-1; 8 nucleotides match TRBD2. Germline lookup yields CDR1 DFQATT and CDR2 SNEGSKA (reference sequence). The CDR3 sequence is 14 residues long. J gave up 5 bases and V 3 bases, and 6 bases lay outside the gene matches. The CDR3 spells CSARASGQHNEQFF. The part of the CDR3 DNA that was read is TGCAGTGCTAGGGCTAGCGGGCAACACAATGAG.

With regard to this clone: The read ends 3 residues shy of where the CDR3 ends; the end is completed using the germline J gene. The chain links TRBV7-6 to TRBJ1-4; unclear D gene. Trimming stripped 4 bases from V and 5 bases from J, with 14 bases between. The CDR3 length is 15 residues. Per germline, CDR1 SGHVS and CDR2 FNYEAQ. The CDR3 protein is CASSSAAGYNEKLFF. The DNA read from the CDR3 is TGTGCCAGCAGCTCGGCGGCGGGATACAATGAAAAA.

This clone was picked up many times. The read halts 3 residues ahead of the CDR3 end, with the missing end drawn from the germline J gene. V usage is TRBV18 and J usage is TRBJ1-1; 11 bases line up with TRBD1. The junction had 8 bases not matched to a gene; V was cut back by 5 bases and J by 6 bases. Germline CDR1 is KGHSH and CDR2 is LQKENI. CDR3 length: 15 residues. The sequenced part of the CDR3 DNA is TGTGCCAGCTCAGGACAGGGGGCGAATTCCCCTGAA. Translating gives CASSGQGANSPE. From start to end, the CDR3 is CASSGQGANSPEAFF.

This clone was seen many times. With the read ending 3 residues before the CDR3 end, the germline J gene is used to fill in that end. V usage is TRBV28 and J usage is TRBJ1-5, with 7 positions matching TRBD1. This CDR3 is built from 14 residues. V shed 5 bases and J 6 bases; nucleotides not matched to a gene: 7. Germline-derived CDR1 and CDR2 are MDHEN and SYDVKM. CDR3 bases read: TGTGCCAGCAGTCCCACAGGGGAAACTCAGCCC. This translates into CASSPTGETQP. The CDR3 in full is CASSPTGETQPQHF.

This clone was counted a few times. The CDR3 end falls 3 residues outside the read, so it is completed with the germline J gene. This rearrangement joins TRBV11-3 to TRBJ2-5, with D uncertain. Germline loops: CDR1 SGHNT, CDR2 YENEEA. The V and J ends lost 4 bases and 2 bases respectively, with 8 bases between them. The CDR3 runs to 13 residues. CDR3 DNA, as far as it was read: TGTGCCAGCAGCTATCAGGAGCAAGAGACC. Its protein product is CASSYQEQET. The entire CDR3 protein is CASSYQEQETQYF.

This clone was recorded at least ten times. The CDR3 goes on 3 residues after the read ends, and that part is filled in from the germline J gene. The chain joins TRBV18 to TRBJ2-1, with 7 bases fitting TRBD1. The V gene's germline CDR1 is KGHSH and CDR2 LQKENI. The CDR3 contains 15 residues. Trimming removed 3 bases from V and 8 bases from J; junction bases left unmatched: 10. CDR3 bases read: TGTGCCAGCTCACCGCGTCAGACAGGGACGGATGAG. Protein product: CASSPRQTGTDE. The CDR3 in full is CASSPRQTGTDEQFF.

With regard to this clone: Read sequence stops 3 residues before the CDR3 end, and the germline J gene provides the missing end. V usage is TRBV30 and J usage is TRBJ1-5; 8 bases match TRBD1. With 1 base clipped from V and 6 bases from J, the junction kept 5 bases outside the gene matches. The CDR3 extends over 14 amino acids. Germline values: CDR1 GTSNPN, CDR2 SVGIG (reference sequence). The CDR3 bases that were read are TGTGCCTGGAGTGCCCAAACAGGGGGTCAGCCC. Its translation is CAWSAQTGGQP. In full, the CDR3 reads CAWSAQTGGQPQHF.

This clone was observed a handful of times. The read finishes 3 residues shy of the CDR3 end, and the germline J gene is used to complete it. The rearrangement joins TRBV19 to TRBJ2-1, with 9 bases fitting TRBD2. With 5 bases clipped from V and 7 bases from J, the junction kept 12 bases outside the gene matches. CDR1 is LNHDA and CDR2 is SQIVND in the germline V gene (reference sequence). This CDR3 is built from 16 residues. Incomplete CDR3 DNA: TGTGCCAGTAGTCTCGCCCTGGGGCTAGCGGGAAATGAG. It yields the protein CASSLALGLAGNE. The whole CDR3 sequence is CASSLALGLAGNEQFF. The full variable domain, with the rest looked up from reference TRBV19 and TRBJ2-1, is DGGITQSPKYLFRKEGQNVTLSCEQNLNHDAMYWYRQDPGQGLRLIYYSQIVNDFQKGDIAEGYSVSREKKESFPLTVTSAQKNPTAFYLCASSLALGLAGNEQFFGPGTRLTVL.

In this sample, this clone turned up many times. The read terminates 3 residues ahead of where the CDR3 ends, so the germline J gene completes it. The genes are TRBV18 and TRBJ2-7; TRBD1 agrees at 8 bases. Germline values: CDR1 KGHSH, CDR2 LQKENI. V lost 2 bases, J lost 3 bases, and 9 bases stayed unmatched. The CDR3 is 16 residues long. The CDR3 reads CASSPNRTGLIYEQYF. Partial CDR3 DNA: TGTGCCAGCTCACCAAATCGGACAGGGTTAATCTACGAG.

Concerning this clone itself: Coverage ceases 3 residues before the CDR3 finishes, and the germline J gene fills in the end. The chain uses TRBV2 and TRBJ1-5; 7 nucleotides match TRBD1. J was trimmed by 2 bases and V by 6 bases; bases with no gene match: 10. The CDR3 loop spans 16 amino acids. Germline lookup yields CDR1 SNHLY and CDR2 FYNNEI. The CDR3 protein is CASSENRGSGNQPQHF. CDR3 bases read: TGTGCCAGCAGCGAAAACAGGGGAAGCGGCAATCAGCCC.

This clone was detected many times. CDR3 bases read: TGTGCCAGCGGACTAGCGGGAGGGCACCTTAATGAG. Its translation: CASGLAGGHLNE. The whole CDR3 protein is CASGLAGGHLNEQFF. The chain combines TRBV7-3 with TRBJ2-1; 15 bases match TRBD2. The CDR3 extends 3 residues past the end of the read, so its final part is completed from the germline J gene. The CDR3 has 15 amino acids. Trimming cost V 8 bases and J 7 bases; bases outside gene matches: 6. CDR1 is SGHTA and CDR2 is FQGTGA in the germline V gene.

The table lists this clone with a few counts. The CDR3 goes on 3 residues after the read ends, and that part is filled in from the germline J gene. The gene calls are TRBV7-3 and TRBJ2-5, with 9 bases matching TRBD2. Per the germline V gene, CDR1 is SGHTA and CDR2 is FQGTGA. The CDR3 consists of 15 residues. Trimming removed 2 bases from V and 0 bases from J; junction bases left unmatched: 1. The CDR3 sequence: CASSLSSGNQETQYF. Partial CDR3 DNA: TGTGCCAGCAGCTTATCTAGCGGGAACCAAGAGACC. Together with reference TRBV7-3 and TRBJ2-5, the CDR3 gives the full variable domain: GAGVSQTPSNKVTEKGKYVELRCDPISGHTALYWYRQSLGQGPEFLIYFQGTGAADDSGLPNDRFFAVRPEGSVSTLKIQRTERGDSAVYLCASSLSSGNQETQYFGPGTRLLVL.

This clone was seen ten or more times. One end of the junction is discordant with germline, which a read error may explain. The read terminates 3 residues ahead of where the CDR3 ends, so the germline J gene completes it. The gene calls are TRBV18 and TRBJ2-1; D unresolved. The CDR3 covers 14 residues. Germline assignment: CDR1 KGHSH and CDR2 LQKENI. The CDR3 DNA, read in part, is TGTGCCAGCTCACCACCCGACTCCGACAATGAG. This translates into CASSPPDSDNE. The full CDR3 reads CASSPPDSDNEQFF.

This clone came up many times. The sequence runs out 3 residues before the end of the CDR3; the remainder is reconstructed from the germline J gene. The chain is built from TRBV19 and TRBJ2-7, with D possibly TRBD2 on 6 matching bases. This CDR3 region has 13 residues. V was cut by 3 bases and J by 6 bases, with 12 bases left in between. Germline V lookup: CDR1 LNHDA, CDR2 SQIVND (reference sequence). CDR3 amino acids: CASSIPGVSEQYF. CDR3 DNA (partial): TGTGCCAGTAGTATTCCGGGGGTCAGCGAG.

This clone was recorded at least ten times. Read coverage stops 3 residues before the CDR3 terminus; the germline J gene supplies the remainder. The J gene is TRBJ1-3, the V gene TRBV7-9; possible D gene TRBD1, 6 bases. The V and J ends lost 5 bases and 2 bases respectively, with 13 bases between them. This CDR3 comprises 15 residues. Germline CDR1 and CDR2: SEHNR and FQNEAQ (reference sequence). The sequenced CDR3 bases are TGTGCCAGCAGCCTACAGGGTCCCCCTGGAAACACC. Encoded protein: CASSLQGPPGNT. The whole CDR3 sequence is CASSLQGPPGNTIYF.

This clone was counted at least ten times. The sequence runs out 3 residues before the end of the CDR3; the remainder is reconstructed from the germline J gene. The chain links TRBV18 to TRBJ1-5; D unresolved. V gave up 6 bases and J gave up 5 bases, with 11 bases separating them. This CDR3 has 13 residues. The germline gives CDR1 KGHSH, CDR2 LQKENI. The CDR3 sequence is CASSTEVHQPQHF. CDR3 DNA (partial): TGTGCCAGCTCCACCGAGGTCCATCAGCCC.

Only a few counts were recorded for this clone. With the read ending 3 residues before the CDR3 end, the germline J gene is used to fill in that end. This specimen includes other DNA sequences encoding the same CDR3. The chain is built from TRBV7-6 and TRBJ1-4; 8 bases are a match to TRBD1. Germline loops: CDR1 SGHVS, CDR2 FNYEAQ. With V trimmed by 3 bases and J by 4 bases, 1 base remained unmatched. The CDR3 is 14 amino acids. The CDR3 reads CASSLDRVNEKLFF. The covered CDR3 bases are TGTGCCAGCAGCTTGGACAGGGTTAATGAAAAA.